The rows below give T cell receptor beta chains drawn from one sample of a study of T-cell reconstitution after alpha-beta-depleted transplantation in children. A single record per CDR3 protein comes from TCRdb applying MiXCR to the PCR reads. There are about 200,000 distinct CDR3 sequences in the sample; roughly 15% occur only once, and 13% lies in the top ten. Material: PBMCs from the stem cell graft donor, obtained from the stem cell graft. These receptors were taken from a human donor who donated a stem cell graft to a child with acute lymphoblastic leukemia. Each CDR3 is given with its conserved first and last residue. Each record gives: clone size, J gene, D gene, V gene, CDR3 DNA, CDR3 protein. D genes are given only for firm matches. Only part of the rows carry a size: once, few, many, or a class if the clone is expanded.

clone_size: many; j_call: TRBJ2-5; d_call: TRBD1; v_call: TRBV20-1; cdr3_nt: TGCAGTGCTTTAAAGGGACAGGGGGCCCCGAAGTACTTC; cdr3_aa: CSALKGQGAPKYF
clone_size: .; j_call: TRBJ2-1; d_call: .; v_call: TRBV5-1; cdr3_nt: TGCGCCAGCAGCGCTCCCACCAATGAGCAGTTCTTC; cdr3_aa: CASSAPTNEQFF
clone_size: .; j_call: TRBJ2-7; d_call: TRBD2; v_call: TRBV2; cdr3_nt: TGTGCCAGCAAACCAGCGGGAGTGTTTTACGAGCAGTACTTC; cdr3_aa: CASKPAGVFYEQYF
clone_size: many; j_call: TRBJ1-4; d_call: .; v_call: TRBV20-1; cdr3_nt: TGCAGTGCTAGAAGGCAGGGCACTAGTGAAAAACTGTTTTTT; cdr3_aa: CSARRQGTSEKLFF
clone_size: .; j_call: TRBJ2-7; d_call: TRBD2; v_call: TRBV20-1; cdr3_nt: TGCAGTGCTAGAATAGCTAGCGGGAGCGGCGAGCAGTACTTC; cdr3_aa: CSARIASGSGEQYF
clone_size: many; j_call: TRBJ2-7; d_call: TRBD2; v_call: TRBV19; cdr3_nt: TGTGCCAGTAGGAAACTAGCGGGAGACTCCGAGCAGTACTTC; cdr3_aa: CASRKLAGDSEQYF
clone_size: few; j_call: TRBJ2-7; d_call: .; v_call: TRBV28; cdr3_nt: TGTGCCAGCAGTTTCACCAAAAGAGGGAAGGGGCCCTACGAGCAGTACTTC; cdr3_aa: CASSFTKRGKGPYEQYF
clone_size: many; j_call: TRBJ2-5; d_call: .; v_call: TRBV12-3/TRBV12-4; cdr3_nt: TGTGCCAGCACACTAAGGGGGGGGGACCAAGAGACCCAGTACTTC; cdr3_aa: CASTLRGGDQETQYF
clone_size: .; j_call: TRBJ2-2; d_call: TRBD2; v_call: TRBV12-3/TRBV12-4; cdr3_nt: TGTGCCAGCAGTTTACGACTAGCGGGAGGGTCGGGGGACACCGGGGAGCTGTTTTTT; cdr3_aa: CASSLRLAGGSGDTGELFF
clone_size: many; j_call: TRBJ1-1; d_call: .; v_call: TRBV5-1; cdr3_nt: TGCGCCAGCAGCTTTTCGGCAGGGGAAACTGAAGCTTTCTTT; cdr3_aa: CASSFSAGETEAFF
clone_size: .; j_call: TRBJ2-7; d_call: TRBD2; v_call: TRBV5-1; cdr3_nt: TGCGCCAGCAGCTTGGCGCCCCCAGCGGGAGGATCGCACCCCTCGAACGAGCAGTACTTC; cdr3_aa: CASSLAPPAGGSHPSNEQYF
clone_size: .; j_call: TRBJ2-6; d_call: .; v_call: TRBV3-1; cdr3_nt: TGTGCCAGCAGCCAAGATTTACGAGGGGCTGGGGCCAACGTCCTGACTTTC; cdr3_aa: CASSQDLRGAGANVLTF
clone_size: many; j_call: TRBJ2-2; d_call: .; v_call: TRBV5-1; cdr3_nt: TGCGCCAGCAGCTCGGGCCAGCGGGCGAACACCGGGGAGCTGTTTTTT; cdr3_aa: CASSSGQRANTGELFF
clone_size: .; j_call: TRBJ1-1; d_call: .; v_call: TRBV5-1; cdr3_nt: TGCGCCAGCAGCGGGGGGGGCGGTTGGGACACTGAAGCTTTCTTT; cdr3_aa: CASSGGGGWDTEAFF
clone_size: .; j_call: TRBJ1-5; d_call: .; v_call: TRBV20-1; cdr3_nt: TGCAGTGCTAGGGAGTTCAGGGGAATTCAGCCCCAGCATTTT; cdr3_aa: CSAREFRGIQPQHF
clone_size: many; j_call: TRBJ1-5; d_call: TRBD1; v_call: TRBV20-1; cdr3_nt: TGCAGTGCCTCCCCTAGGGGGCGCAATCAGCCCCAGCATTTT; cdr3_aa: CSASPRGRNQPQHF
clone_size: .; j_call: TRBJ2-1; d_call: TRBD2; v_call: TRBV12-3/TRBV12-4; cdr3_nt: TGTGCCAGCAGAAGACGGACTAGCGGACGAACCTTCCCCAATGAGCAGTTCTTC; cdr3_aa: CASRRRTSGRTFPNEQFF